This T cell receptor beta chain derives from a study of regulatory T cells in long-lasting Graves disease. Noted time point: newly diagnosed GD, antithyroid drugs for less than 3 months. PBMC-derived RNA was used for the TCR library. For TCR beta, libraries came from iRepertoire HTBI primers and Arm-PCR of CDR3 regions. From the multiplex PCR reads, TCRdb called clonotypes with MiXCR, one entry per CDR3 protein. The sample lists around 500,000 distinct CDR3 sequences, 12% occurring once. The germline gives CDR1 SEHNR, CDR2 FQNEAQ (reference sequence). The CDR3 is 15 amino acids. Trimming removed 3 bases from V and 3 bases from J, with 13 bases in between. This clonotype was seen ten or more times. These records were also assigned to another study, of T cells in Graves' hyperthyroidism and ophthalmopathy.

The sample consisted of peripheral blood mononuclear cells (PBMCs), taken at new diagnosis, from a patient treated with antithyroid drugs. This chain uses TRBV7-9 with TRBJ2-3, with D possibly being TRBD1 or TRBD2 (5 bases each). The clonotype comes from a woman in her 30s with Graves disease. The CDR3: CASSFGGSETDTQYF. As DNA, the CDR3 is TGTGCCAGCAGCTTTGGGGGTAGTGAGACAGATACGCAGTATTTT.